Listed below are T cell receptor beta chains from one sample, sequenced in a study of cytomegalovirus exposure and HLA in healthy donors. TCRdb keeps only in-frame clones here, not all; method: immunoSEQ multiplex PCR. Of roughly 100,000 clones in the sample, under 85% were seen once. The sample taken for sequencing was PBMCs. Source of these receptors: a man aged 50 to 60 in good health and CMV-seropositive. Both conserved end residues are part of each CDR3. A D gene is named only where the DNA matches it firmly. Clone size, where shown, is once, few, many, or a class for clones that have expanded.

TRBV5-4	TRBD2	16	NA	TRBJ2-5	TGTGCCAGCAGCTTGGCTAGCGGAGTCGTTATGGAGACCCAGTACTTC	CASSLASGVVMETQYF
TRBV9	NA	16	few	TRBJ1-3	TGTGCCAGCAGCGTAGGGGGCCTCAGCTCTGGAAACACCATATATTTT	CASSVGGLSSGNTIYF
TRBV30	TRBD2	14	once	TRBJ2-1	TGTGCCTGGAGTGAAGGCGGGAGCTTTCGAGAGCAGTTCTTC	CAWSEGGSFREQFF
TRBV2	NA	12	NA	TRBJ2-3	TGTGCCAGCAGCCAAGGAGGTGATACGCAGTATTTT	CASSQGGDTQYF
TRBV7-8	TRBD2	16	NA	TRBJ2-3	TGTGCCAGCAGCCCCAGGACTAGCGGGAACACAGATACGCAGTATTTT	CASSPRTSGNTDTQYF
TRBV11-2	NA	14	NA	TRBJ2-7	TGTGCCAGCAGTATAGGACAGAGTGACTACGAGCAGTACTTC	CASSIGQSDYEQYF
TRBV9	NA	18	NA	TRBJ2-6	TGTGCCAGCAGCGTAACGACAGTAACCCCCTCTGGGGCCAACGTCCTGACTTTC	CASSVTTVTPSGANVLTF
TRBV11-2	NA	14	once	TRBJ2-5	TGTGCCAGCAGCCCCCAAACAGGGTGGGAGACCCAGTACTTC	CASSPQTGWETQYF
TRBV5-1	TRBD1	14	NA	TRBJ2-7	TGCGCCAGCAGCTTGGGTGGGACAGCCTACGAGCAGTACTTC	CASSLGGTAYEQYF
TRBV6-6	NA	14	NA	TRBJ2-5	TGTGCCAGCAGTAACACAGGTTCTTTGGAGACCCAGTACTTC	CASSNTGSLETQYF
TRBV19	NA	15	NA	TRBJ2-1	TGTGCCAGCTCATCAGGGCGCCGGACCTACAATGAGCAGTTCTTC	CASSSGRRTYNEQFF
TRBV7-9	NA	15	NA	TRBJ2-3	TGTGCCAGCAGCTTAGTCCTGGGGGAGGCTAATACGCAGTATTTT	CASSLVLGEANTQYF
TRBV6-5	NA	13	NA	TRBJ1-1	TGTGCCAGCGGGGTGGAGGGAATCACTGAAGCTTTCTTT	CASGVEGITEAFF
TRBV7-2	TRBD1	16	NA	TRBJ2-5	TGTGCCAGCAGCTTAGCAGGGGGCTACCCCCAAGAGACCCAGTACTTC	CASSLAGGYPQETQYF
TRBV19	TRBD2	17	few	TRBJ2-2	TGTGCCAGTAGTATAGATAGCGGGAGGGCCAACACCGGGGAGCTGTTTTTT	CASSIDSGRANTGELFF
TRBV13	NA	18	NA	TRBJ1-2	TGTGCCAGCAGCTTAGGGGGGGCGGGGGGCACTTTTAACTATGGCTACACCTTC	CASSLGGAGGTFNYGYTF
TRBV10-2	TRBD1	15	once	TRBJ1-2	TGCGCCAGCATCCCGGGACAGAGTTCCTACTATGGCTACACCTTC	CASIPGQSSYYGYTF
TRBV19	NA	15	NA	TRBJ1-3	TGTGCCAGTAGTCACCCGGGGAGGAAAGGAAACACCATATATTTT	CASSHPGRKGNTIYF
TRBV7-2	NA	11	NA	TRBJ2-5	TGTGCCAGCAGCACGGGGGAGACCCAGTACTTC	CASSTGETQYF
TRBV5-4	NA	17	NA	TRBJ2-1	TGTGCCAGCAGCTTGGGTTCTTCCCTAAGCTCCTACAATGAGCAGTTCTTC	CASSLGSSLSSYNEQFF
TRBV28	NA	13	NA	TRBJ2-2	TGTGCCAGCAGTTTAGGAGCCTCCGGGGAGCTGTTTTTT	CASSLGASGELFF
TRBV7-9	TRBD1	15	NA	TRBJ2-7	TGTGCCAGCAGCTCAGGACAGGGGGGTATCTACGAGCAGTACTTC	CASSSGQGGIYEQYF
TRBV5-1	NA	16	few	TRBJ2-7	TGCGCCAGCAGCTTTACCGACAGGAGAGGGACCTCCGAGCAGTACTTC	CASSFTDRRGTSEQYF
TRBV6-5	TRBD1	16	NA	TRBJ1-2	TGTGCCAGCAGTTACTTCCGGACAGGGGCCAACTATGGCTACACCTTC	CASSYFRTGANYGYTF
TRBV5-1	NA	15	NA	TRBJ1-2	TGCGCCAGCAGCTTGGCCACAGGTTCTAACTATGGCTACACCTTC	CASSLATGSNYGYTF
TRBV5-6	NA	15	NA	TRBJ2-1	TGTGCCAGCAGGGAGGGGTGGAGCTCCTACAATGAGCAGTTCTTC	CASREGWSSYNEQFF
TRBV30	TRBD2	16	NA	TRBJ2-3	TGTGCCTGGAGTGTCGCTAGCGGGAGGCCCACAGATACGCAGTATTTT	CAWSVASGRPTDTQYF
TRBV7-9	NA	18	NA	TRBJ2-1	TGTGCCAGCAGCGGATTGGGTGGTGCAGGGTCATTCTACAATGAGCAGTTCTTC	CASSGLGGAGSFYNEQFF
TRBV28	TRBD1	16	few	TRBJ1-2	TGTGCCAGCAGTTTGCCCCCCGGGACAGGGGGTTCTGGCTACACCTTC	CASSLPPGTGGSGYTF
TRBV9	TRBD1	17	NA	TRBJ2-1	TGTGCCAGCAGCCCCCGAGGGAGGGACAGGGGCTACAATGAGCAGTTCTTC	CASSPRGRDRGYNEQFF